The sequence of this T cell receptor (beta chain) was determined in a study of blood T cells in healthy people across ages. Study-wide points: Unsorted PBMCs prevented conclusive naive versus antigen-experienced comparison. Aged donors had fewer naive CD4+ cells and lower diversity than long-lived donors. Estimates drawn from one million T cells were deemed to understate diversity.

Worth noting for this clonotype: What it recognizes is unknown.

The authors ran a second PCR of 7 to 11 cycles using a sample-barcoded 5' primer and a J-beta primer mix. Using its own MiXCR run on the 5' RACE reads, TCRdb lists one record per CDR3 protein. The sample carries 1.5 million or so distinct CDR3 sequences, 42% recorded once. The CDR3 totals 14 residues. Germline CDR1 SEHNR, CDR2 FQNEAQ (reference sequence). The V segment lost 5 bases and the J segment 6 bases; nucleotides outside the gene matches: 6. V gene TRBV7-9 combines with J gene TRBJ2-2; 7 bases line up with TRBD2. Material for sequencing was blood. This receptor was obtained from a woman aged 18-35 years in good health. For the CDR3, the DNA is TGTGCCAGCAGCGTGACTAGCAGTCCCGGGGAGCTGTTTTTT. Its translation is CASSVTSSPGELFF. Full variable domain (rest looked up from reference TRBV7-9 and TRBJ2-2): DTGVSQNPRHKITKRGQNVTFRCDPISEHNRLYWYRQTLGQGPEFLTYFQNEAQLEKSRLLSDRFSAERPKGSFSTLEIQRTEQGDSAMYLCASSVTSSPGELFFGEGSRLTVL.